This T cell receptor beta chain emerged from a study of blood T cell repertoires in COVID-19. Study information: Specimens from acute and convalescent COVID-19 originated in the United States, Italy and Spain. In each case, the material was cDNA or gDNA derived from T cells, B-cell-depleted T cells, or PBMCs.

As processed by the authors: For nucleated cells, counts were estimated from reference gene primer amplification. The protocol was immunoSEQ multiplex PCR, while the TCRdb copy is restricted to in-frame clones and leaves out a portion. The DNA gave D and trimming, while V, J and clone size come from that table. The data show about 14,000 clones, under 95% seen once. With 6 bases clipped from V and 5 bases from J, the junction kept 10 bases outside the gene matches. CDR1 and CDR2 from the germline V gene are MNHEY and SVGAGI. This CDR3 has 15 amino acids. The sequence was obtained from a human donor in a cohort sampled during active COVID-19. V gene TRBV6-5 combines with J gene TRBJ2-7, with TRBD1 matching over 10 bases. Sequencing input: peripheral blood. CDR3 coding DNA: TGTGCCAGCAGGGGGACCGACAGGGGGCTACACGAGCAGTACTTC. Protein: CASRGTDRGLHEQYF.